These 20 T cell receptor beta chains were all obtained from the same sample, sequenced in a study of cytomegalovirus exposure and HLA in healthy donors. Amplification used 60 Vbeta primers and 13 Jbeta primers. The table came from immunoSEQ multiplex PCR; TCRdb's copy has only in-frame clones and leaves some out. The sample contains fewer than 250,000 clones, over 60% of which appear only once. The sample comprised PBMCs. Receptors originate from a male donor in good health and CMV-seronegative.

The CDR3 region is CASSHMTETYEQYF. The CDR3 DNA sequence: TGTGCCAGCTCACACATGACAGAAACCTACGAGCAGTACTTC. This chain joins TRBV18 and TRBJ2-7, with TRBD1 as a possible D gene (5 bases). CDR1 and CDR2 (germline): KGHSH, LQKENI. The CDR3 consists of 14 residues. The V gene lost 4 bases and the J gene lost 2 bases, with 12 bases spanning the gap.

The V gene is TRBV18, the J gene TRBJ2-3, with D hard to call. Per the germline V gene, CDR1 is KGHSH and CDR2 is LQKENI. This CDR3 comprises 16 residues. Between the trimmed V and J ends, which lost 4 bases and 1 base, there was a span of 15 bases. The CDR3 region has the DNA TGTGCCAGCTCACGGGTAAGCGCATCTGGCACAGATACGCAGTATTTT. Amino acid sequence: CASSRVSASGTDTQYF.

In its sample, this clone was seen a few times. The rearrangement joins TRBV7-3 to TRBJ1-1, with TRBD1 matching over 7 bases. The CDR3 runs 17 residues. Losses at the gene ends were 1 base for V and 1 base for J; bases not matched to a gene: 9. The germline gives CDR1 SGHTA, CDR2 FQGTGA. The CDR3 reads CASSLMATGYSNTEAFF. The DNA for the CDR3 is TGTGCCAGCAGCTTAATGGCGACAGGGTACTCGAACACTGAAGCTTTCTTT. Full variable domain (remainder filled in from reference TRBV7-3 and TRBJ1-1): GAGVSQTPSNKVTEKGKYVELRCDPISGHTALYWYRQSLGQGPEFLIYFQGTGAADDSGLPNDRFFAVRPEGSVSTLKIQRTERGDSAVYLCASSLMATGYSNTEAFFGQGTRLTVV.

The chain is built from TRBV7-2 and TRBJ2-3, with TRBD2 identical over 14 bases. After removal of 5 bases from V and 2 bases from J, the junction contained 9 bases not matched to a gene. Per germline, CDR1 SGHTA and CDR2 FQGNSA. This CDR3 comprises 18 residues. CDR3 sequence (DNA): TGTGCCAGCAGCCCGTTATCGGGACTAGCGGGGGTCACAGATACGCAGTATTTT. This encodes CASSPLSGLAGVTDTQYF.

This chain links TRBV5-1 with TRBJ2-7; 10 nucleotides match TRBD1. The germline V gene has CDR1 SGHRS and CDR2 YFSETQ. The CDR3 contains 15 residues. Germline trimming cut 1 base from V and 3 bases from J; bases unmatched to any gene: 4. The CDR3 bases are TGCGCCAGCAGCTTGCTTAGGGACAGGGGCTACGAGCAGTACTTC. Encoded protein: CASSLLRDRGYEQYF.

The chain is built from TRBV15 and TRBJ1-4, with D perhaps TRBD1 (5 bases). CDR1 is LNHNV, CDR2 YYDKDF, per germline (reference sequence). V lost 3 bases and J lost 8, with 22 bases in between. The CDR3 consists of 17 residues. The CDR3 protein is CATSRGKGGGFREKLFF. The DNA of the CDR3 is TGTGCCACCAGCAGGGGCAAAGGCGGGGGGTTTCGCGAAAAACTGTTTTTT.

The CDR3 region is CASTLDSPNYGYTF. In nucleotides, the CDR3 is TGTGCCAGCACCCTGGACAGCCCTAACTATGGCTACACCTTC. The rearrangement links TRBV7-9 to TRBJ1-2; possible D gene TRBD1, 6 bases. The ends were cut back, 7 bases at V and 0 bases at J, with 12 bases in the middle. This CDR3 contains 14 residues. In germline, CDR1 is SEHNR, CDR2 FQNEAQ (reference sequence).

The J gene is TRBJ2-7, the V gene TRBV5-1; 7 nucleotides agree with TRBD2. Germline values: CDR1 SGHRS, CDR2 YFSETQ. Losses at the gene ends were 5 bases for V and 3 bases for J; bases not matched to a gene: 11. The CDR3 spans 15 residues. CDR3 sequence: CASSHTSELFYEQYF. In DNA form, the CDR3 reads TGCGCCAGCAGTCACACTAGCGAACTTTTCTACGAGCAGTACTTC.

V usage is TRBV7-2 and J usage is TRBJ1-4; D is perhaps TRBD1 (6 bases). CDR1 SGHTA and CDR2 FQGNSA come from the germline V gene. With 3 bases removed from V and 8 bases from J, the gap between germline ends came to 10 bases. The CDR3 spans 13 residues. The CDR3 region is CASSFQTGEKLFF. The CDR3 DNA sequence: TGTGCCAGCAGCTTCCAAACAGGGGAAAAACTGTTTTTT. The full variable domain, in which reference TRBV7-2 and TRBJ1-4 provide the parts outside the CDR3, is GAGVSQSPSNKVTEKGKDVELRCDPISGHTALYWYRQSLGQGLEFLIYFQGNSAPDKSGLPSDRFSAERTGGSVSTLTIQRTQQEDSAVYLCASSFQTGEKLFFGSGTQLSVL.

J is TRBJ1-1 and V is TRBV7-8; maybe TRBD1 (5 bases). The CDR3 has 15 amino acids. V lost 2 bases and J 6 bases, leaving 16 bases between the germline ends. Germline CDR1 and CDR2: SGHVS and FQNEAQ. The CDR3 spells CASSLSTGRDSEAFF. The CDR3 DNA reads TGTGCCAGCAGCTTATCTACAGGCAGAGACTCTGAAGCTTTCTTT. Full variable domain (missing parts from reference TRBV7-8 and TRBJ1-1): GAGVSQSPRYKVAKRGQDVALRCDPISGHVSLFWYQQALGQGPEFLTYFQNEAQLDKSGLPSDRFFAERPEGSVSTLKIQRTQQEDSAVYLCASSLSTGRDSEAFFGQGTRLTVV.

The chain uses TRBV19 and TRBJ2-7; no firm D call. Trimming pared 8 bases from V and 4 bases from J, leaving 9 bases between. From germline, CDR1 is LNHDA and CDR2 SQIVND (reference sequence). The CDR3 spans 11 residues. DNA for the CDR3: TGTGCCAGTTTTACTAAATACGAGCAGTACTTC. Translated, it gives CASFTKYEQYF.

This sequence joins TRBV9 and TRBJ2-1, with TRBD2 matching 16 bases. The CDR3 loop spans 17 amino acids. Looked up from germline, CDR1 is SGDLS and CDR2 is YYNGEE. V lost 3 bases to trimming and J lost 8 bases; unmatched junction nucleotides: 8. This CDR3 is CASSGTGTSGGADEQFF. The CDR3 DNA is TGTGCCAGCAGCGGAACCGGGACTAGCGGGGGGGCGGATGAGCAGTTCTTC.

The V call is TRBV11-1, the J call TRBJ1-1, with 9 nucleotides matching TRBD1. After removal of 3 bases from V and 3 bases from J, the junction contained 2 bases not matched to a gene. Germline values: CDR1 SGHAT, CDR2 FQDESV (reference sequence). CDR3 size: 14 residues. The CDR3 nucleotides are TGTGCCAGCAGCTTTGGGACAGGGCACACTGAAGCTTTCTTT. Protein product: CASSFGTGHTEAFF. Drawing the rest from reference TRBV11-1 and TRBJ1-1, the complete variable domain is EAEVAQSPRYKITEKSQAVAFWCDPISGHATLYWYRQILGQGPELLVQFQDESVVDDSQLPKDRFSAERLKGVDSTLKIQPAELGDSAMYLCASSFGTGHTEAFFGQGTRLTVV.

The chain couples TRBV11-2 to TRBJ1-5, with unresolved D. CDR1 SGHAT and CDR2 FQNNGV come from the germline V gene. The V and J ends lost 4 bases and 0 bases respectively, with 7 bases between them. The CDR3 extends over 14 amino acids. The CDR3 reads CASSSGDSNQPQHF. Written as DNA, the CDR3 is TGTGCCAGCAGCTCAGGTGATAGCAATCAGCCCCAGCATTTT.

For the CDR3, the DNA is TGTGCCACCAGCCGGAGTCTAGGACTGGCTGAGACCCAGTACTTC. Its protein product is CATSRSLGLAETQYF. The chain carries TRBV15 and TRBJ2-5, with a possible D match to TRBD2 (5 bases). Per the germline V gene, CDR1 is LNHNV and CDR2 is YYDKDF (reference sequence). Deletions cut 5 bases from V and 5 bases from J, with 18 bases between. The length of the CDR3 is 15 residues.

V and J are TRBV9 and TRBJ2-1; 11 bases map to TRBD2. The CDR3 covers 14 residues. V shed 2 bases, J shed 9 bases, and the junction held 4 bases outside the gene matches. Germline V gene lookup returns CDR1 SGDLS and CDR2 YYNGEE. CDR3 region: CASSVALAGGEQFF. DNA for the CDR3: TGTGCCAGCAGCGTGGCGCTAGCGGGGGGTGAGCAGTTCTTC.

This chain links TRBV9 with TRBJ2-1; 7 bases match TRBD2. V lost 1 base, J lost 6 bases, and 4 bases stayed unmatched. The germline V gene encodes CDR1 SGDLS and CDR2 YYNGEE. The CDR3 extends over 14 amino acids. Written as DNA, the CDR3 is TGTGCCAGCAGCGTAAACCCGGGGGGCAATGAGCAGTTCTTC. It encodes CASSVNPGGNEQFF.

The V and J genes are TRBV7-8 and TRBJ2-1, with 7 bases fitting TRBD2. J was trimmed by 13 bases and V by 1 base; bases with no gene match: 4. Looked up from germline, CDR1 is SGHVS and CDR2 is FQNEAQ. The CDR3 length is 12 residues. CDR3 protein: CASSLDTSVQFF. CDR3 in DNA: TGTGCCAGCAGCTTAGATACTAGCGTTCAGTTCTTC.

The V and J genes are TRBV18 and TRBJ2-3; 9 bases match TRBD2. The V gene end was trimmed by 0 bases and the J gene end by 0 bases; junction bases not matched to a gene: 4. Germline V gene lookup returns CDR1 KGHSH and CDR2 LQKENI. This CDR3 spans 17 amino acids. The CDR3, as DNA: TGTGCCAGCTCACCACCCTCTAGCGGGAAGAGCACAGATACGCAGTATTTT. It specifies CASSPPSSGKSTDTQYF.

This chain connects TRBV27 to TRBJ1-5; D ambiguous. CDR1 is MNHEY, CDR2 SMNVEV, per germline (reference sequence). Trimming left V 0 bases short and J 8 bases short, with 14 bases between. This CDR3 region has 15 residues. Here the CDR3 DNA reads TGTGCCAGCAGTTTATCGAGGCGTGGGTTAGAGCCCCAGCATTTT. This codes for CASSLSRRGLEPQHF.